This TCR beta chain was sequenced during a study of regulatory T cells in long-lasting Graves disease. The study, taken as a whole, reports: Persistent Graves' patients showed less TCR diversity than newly diagnosed ones.

V shed 5 bases, J shed 0 bases, and the junction held 15 bases outside the gene matches. The CDR3 covers 20 residues. This clonotype showed up many times. The antigen remains unidentified. Researchers made TCR beta libraries by using iRepertoire HTBI primers and running Arm-PCR on CDR3 regions. TCRdb itself ran the multiplex PCR reads through MiXCR, one entry per CDR3 protein. The sample contains over 500,000 distinct CDR3 sequences, 15% to 20% of which appear only once. Time point of the sample: newly diagnosed GD, antithyroid drugs for less than 3 months. Following extraction of RNA from PBMCs, that RNA was used to make the TCR library. Diagnosing Graves' disease relied on the American Thyroid Association guidelines. The same data also went into a second study, on T cells in Graves' hyperthyroidism and ophthalmopathy. That investigation notes: The blood repertoire included most of the expanded thyroid clonotypes above 0.001.

This TCR was recovered from a woman under 40 with Graves disease. This sequence joins TRBV12-3 or TRBV12-4 and TRBJ1-5; 11 bases agree with TRBD1. Sequencing used peripheral blood mononuclear cells (PBMCs), obtained at new diagnosis, from a patient treated with antithyroid drugs. The CDR3 reads CASSPNGWGQGEASNQPQHF. CDR3 DNA: TGTGCCAGCAGTCCAAATGGTTGGGGACAGGGGGAGGCTAGCAATCAGCCCCAGCATTTT.